The next 17 T cell receptor beta chains were all read from a single sample in a study of T-cell reconstitution after alpha-beta-depleted transplantation in children. TCRbeta library preparation incorporated unique molecular identifiers. TCRdb reprocessed the PCR reads with MiXCR, giving one entry per CDR3 protein. The sample has about 640,000 distinct CDR3 sequences, roughly 17% seen once. This sample comprised PBMCs from the stem cell graft donor, obtained from the stem cell graft. The receptors here all came from a human donor who donated a stem cell graft to a child with acute myeloid leukemia.

This clonotype was seen many times. The rearrangement joins TRBV20-1 to TRBJ2-3, with D perhaps being TRBD1 or TRBD2 (5 bases each). Trimming cost V 0 bases and J 4 bases, with 11 bases left between them. The CDR3 sequence is 14 residues long. CDR1 is DFQATT and CDR2 is SNEGSKA in the germline V gene (reference sequence). The CDR3 loop is CSARDQRGADTQYF. The CDR3 DNA reads TGCAGTGCTAGAGATCAACGGGGCGCAGATACGCAGTATTTT.

This sequence joins TRBV11-2 and TRBJ2-1, with D perhaps matching TRBD2 (6 bases). Trimming left V 4 bases short and J 4 bases short, with 14 bases between. The CDR3 consists of 15 residues. Per the germline V gene, CDR1 is SGHAT and CDR2 is FQNNGV. CDR3 bases: TGTGCCAGCAGCTCTATCCCCGGGGGTTACAATGAGCAGTTCTTC. Residues: CASSSIPGGYNEQFF.

The rearrangement uses TRBV28 and TRBJ2-5; 10 nucleotides match TRBD1. J lost 5 bases, V lost 6 bases, and 6 bases had no gene match. The CDR3 contains 14 residues. Germline V lookup: CDR1 MDHEN, CDR2 SYDVKM. The CDR3 is CASRSTTGGETQYF. CDR3 in DNA: TGTGCCAGCAGATCAACGACAGGGGGCGAGACCCAGTACTTC. Based on the CDR3 plus reference TRBV28 and TRBJ2-5, the full variable domain is DVKVTQSSRYLVKRTGEKVFLECVQDMDHENMFWYRQDPGLGLRLIYFSYDVKMKEKGDIPEGYSVSREKKERFSLILESASTNQTSMYLCASRSTTGGETQYFGPGTRLLVL.

The table lists this clonotype with a few counts. The chain combines TRBV6-5 with TRBJ2-7; the D call may be TRBD1 or TRBD2 (6 bases each). Germline CDR1 reads MNHEY; CDR2 reads SVGAGI. The CDR3 runs to 15 residues. V was clipped by 2 bases and J by 3 bases, with 14 bases between them. The CDR3 DNA follows: TGTGCCAGCAGTTACCTAAGAGGGGGGTTCTACGAGCAGTACTTC. Its translation: CASSYLRGGFYEQYF.

This chain uses TRBV4-3 with TRBJ2-7; TRBD1 agrees at 7 bases. The CDR3 length is 16 residues. Unmatched junction bases numbered 8, after V lost 0 bases and J lost 3 bases. The V gene's germline CDR1 is LGHNA and CDR2 YSLEER. The CDR3 region has the DNA TGCGCCAGCAGCCAAGATAAAAGGACAGGAGACTACGAGCAGTACTTC. Translation: CASSQDKRTGDYEQYF.

The chain recombines TRBV7-6 with TRBJ2-7, with 11 bases that match TRBD2. V dropped 1 base and J dropped 0; count of bases not matched to a gene: 11. Looked up from germline, CDR1 is SGHVS and CDR2 is FNYEAQ. This CDR3 has 19 residues. The CDR3: CASSLVPSGGPPTSYEQYF. For the CDR3, the DNA is TGTGCCAGCAGCTTAGTTCCTAGCGGGGGGCCCCCTACCTCCTACGAGCAGTACTTC.

There are many counts of this clonotype. The chain carries TRBV20-1 and TRBJ2-7, with TRBD1 matching over 7 bases. The CDR3 extends over 12 amino acids. CDR1 is DFQATT, CDR2 SNEGSKA, per germline (reference sequence). V lost 5 bases to trimming and J lost 3 bases; unmatched junction nucleotides: 4. Here the CDR3 DNA reads TGCAGTGCTCAACGGGACAGCTACGAGCAGTACGTC. Amino acid sequence: CSAQRDSYEQYV.

The table lists this clonotype with many counts. This sequence joins TRBV12-3 or TRBV12-4 and TRBJ1-2; D remains ambiguous. V was clipped by 5 bases and J by 6 bases, with 10 bases between them. The CDR3 covers 12 residues. CDR3 sequence: CASSLDWDGYTF. CDR3 coding DNA: TGTGCCAGCAGTCTTGACTGGGATGGCTACACCTTC.

This clonotype turned up a few times. This chain joins TRBV9 and TRBJ2-7; D may correspond to TRBD1 or TRBD2 (6 bases each). This CDR3 has 16 amino acids. Germline loops: CDR1 SGDLS, CDR2 YYNGEE. The V end lost 0 bases, the J end lost 6 bases, and 19 bases lay between the germline ends. The DNA for the CDR3 is TGTGCCAGCAGCGTAGGATTAGGGACGGGGGCCGCCGAGCAGTACTTC. Its protein is CASSVGLGTGAAEQYF. Variable domain in full (rest from reference TRBV9 and TRBJ2-7): DSGVTQTPKHLITATGQRVTLRCSPRSGDLSVYWYQQSLDQGLQFLIQYYNGEERAKGNILERFSAQQFPDLHSELNLSSLELGDSALYFCASSVGLGTGAAEQYFGPGTRLTVT.

This clonotype has a handful of counts. The chain carries TRBV18 and TRBJ1-1, with 7 nucleotides matching TRBD1. CDR3 size: 12 residues. Germline CDR1 KGHSH, CDR2 LQKENI. The V gene end was trimmed by 2 bases and the J gene end by 9 bases; junction bases not matched to a gene: 3. The CDR3 DNA sequence: TGTGCCAGCTCACCAGGGACAGAAAAAGCTTTCTTT. This sequence encodes CASSPGTEKAFF.

The sample holds a few counts of this clonotype. This chain connects TRBV20-1 to TRBJ2-1, with D perhaps TRBD1 (5 bases). CDR3 length: 15 amino acids. V was shortened by 0 bases and J by 5 bases, with 14 bases between the two germline ends. CDR1 and CDR2 from the germline V gene are DFQATT and SNEGSKA (reference sequence). The CDR3 is CSARDWAGQNNEQFF. CDR3 coding DNA: TGCAGTGCTAGAGATTGGGCAGGGCAGAACAATGAGCAGTTCTTC.

This clonotype was recorded at least ten times. The V gene is TRBV6-1, the J gene TRBJ1-1, with TRBD1 identical over 7 bases. The germline gives CDR1 MNHNS, CDR2 SASEGT. The V and J ends lost 5 bases and 5 bases, in that order; junction bases with no gene match: 5. The CDR3 runs to 13 residues. The CDR3 sequence is CASSRGRGTEAFF. As DNA, the CDR3 is TGTGCCAGCAGTAGGGGCAGGGGGACTGAAGCTTTCTTT.

This sequence joins TRBV9 and TRBJ2-6, with unresolved D. V lost 3 bases and J 1 base, leaving 8 bases between the germline ends. CDR1 SGDLS and CDR2 YYNGEE come from the germline V gene. The CDR3 is made up of 15 amino acids. CDR3 bases: TGTGCCAGCAGCGGTAGTCGTTCTGGGGCCAACGTCCTGACTTTC. It is translated as CASSGSRSGANVLTF.

This clonotype was observed many times. The gene calls are TRBV7-2 and TRBJ2-3, with no clear D. The germline gives CDR1 SGHTA, CDR2 FQGNSA. Trimming took off 4 bases at V and 0 bases at J, with 11 bases between the two ends. This CDR3 is 15 amino acids long. The CDR3 nucleotides read TGTGCCAGCAGCTCCTTGAGGTTTAGCACAGATACGCAGTATTTT. This translates into CASSSLRFSTDTQYF.

In its sample, this clonotype was seen a few times. This chain connects TRBV7-2 to TRBJ2-5; weak D call: TRBD2 (6 bases). The V and J ends lost 5 bases and 5 bases respectively, with 18 bases between them. CDR3 size: 15 residues. The germline V gene encodes CDR1 SGHTA and CDR2 FQGNSA. CDR3 residues: CASSLNWDSQETQYF. For the CDR3, the DNA is TGTGCCAGCAGCCTAAACTGGGACTCCCAGGAGACCCAGTACTTC.

This clonotype was picked up many times. The chain links TRBV6-5 to TRBJ1-3; TRBD1 aligns across 8 bases. The germline V gene has CDR1 MNHEY and CDR2 SVGAGI. Trimming took 2 bases from V and 3 from J; bases not matched to a gene: 6. CDR3 length equals 16 residues. The CDR3 sequence is CASSYDPRGLGNTIYF. CDR3 nucleotides: TGTGCCAGCAGTTACGACCCCAGGGGGCTTGGAAACACCATATATTTT.

This rearrangement joins TRBV7-2 to TRBJ1-4; D might be TRBD1 (5 bases). The CDR3 is 14 amino acids. With 1 base removed from V and 8 bases from J, the gap between germline ends came to 11 bases. Germline V gene data show CDR1 as SGHTA and CDR2 as FQGNSA. This chain's CDR3 is CASSLGGAAEKLFF. The CDR3 DNA reads TGTGCCAGCAGCTTAGGAGGGGCGGCCGAAAAACTGTTTTTT.